The 25 T cell receptor beta chains below come from one sample, sequenced in a study of shared clonotypes between healthy human individuals. Libraries were prepared by immunoSEQ multiplex PCR; TCRdb keeps only in-frame clonotypes and omits some of them. The repertoire holds 950,000 to 1,300,000 clones, with under 80% as singletons. The sequenced sample was memory CD4+ T cells sorted from blood. The subset is: CD45RA-negative fraction. The receptor source for this set is a man in his late teens or twenties in good health.

V is TRBV30 and J is TRBJ1-4; 11 nucleotides match TRBD1. After removal of 2 bases from V and 5 bases from J, the junction contained 10 bases not matched to a gene. Germline lookup yields CDR1 GTSNPN and CDR2 SVGIG (reference sequence). The length of the CDR3 is 17 residues. CDR3: CAWSLSGTGGGNEKLFF. CDR3 coding DNA: TGTGCCTGGAGTCTTTCCGGGACAGGGGGAGGGAATGAAAAACTGTTTTTT.

V is TRBV7-9 and J is TRBJ2-3; possible D gene TRBD1, 6 bases. There are 13 residues in the CDR3. Germline CDR1 reads SEHNR; CDR2 reads FQNEAQ (reference sequence). Trimming cost V 5 bases and J 4 bases, with 10 bases left between them. The CDR3: CASSKQGPDTQYF. The CDR3 nucleotides are TGTGCCAGCAGCAAACAGGGTCCAGATACGCAGTATTTT.

The rearrangement joins TRBV10-1 to TRBJ2-6; unclear D gene. This CDR3 has 17 residues. Between the trimmed V and J ends, which lost 7 bases and 0 bases, there was a span of 16 bases. CDR1 and CDR2 from the germline V gene are WNHNN and SYGVQD (reference sequence). The CDR3 DNA reads as TGCGCCAGCATCCGGCCACAGTCTCCCTCTGGGGCCAACGTCCTGACTTTC. It yields the protein CASIRPQSPSGANVLTF.

This chain links TRBV11-2 with TRBJ1-1; the match to TRBD1 covers 8 bases. The CDR3 loop spans 15 amino acids. CDR1 and CDR2 from the germline V gene are SGHAT and FQNNGV. V shed 2 bases, J shed 4 bases, and the junction held 6 bases outside the gene matches. CDR3 protein: CASSLSPQGVTEAFF. The CDR3 DNA reads TGTGCCAGCAGCTTATCTCCACAGGGGGTCACTGAAGCTTTCTTT.

V and J are TRBV5-1 and TRBJ2-7; D is uncertain. The CDR3 sequence is 15 residues long. CDR1 is SGHRS and CDR2 is YFSETQ in the germline V gene. Trimming stripped 7 bases from V and 0 bases from J, with 17 bases between. CDR3 bases: TGCGCCAGCTCGGTACGGGCATCCGCCTCCTACGAGCAGTACTTC. It is translated as CASSVRASASYEQYF.

The sample holds one count of this clone. This chain links TRBV6-5 with TRBJ2-7, with D possibly being TRBD1 or TRBD2 (5 bases each). Trimming cost V 6 bases and J 4 bases, with 16 bases left between them. The CDR3 is 14 residues long. Germline CDR1 reads MNHEY; CDR2 reads SVGAGI. CDR3 DNA sequence: TGTGCCAGCAGCGAACATCGAGGGGAGTACGAGCAGTACTTC. This encodes CASSEHRGEYEQYF.

Notes on this clone: This same CDR3 is encoded by further DNA sequences in the sample. The chain joins TRBV19 to TRBJ1-5, with no clear D. CDR1 LNHDA and CDR2 SQIVND come from the germline V gene (reference sequence). Trimming took off 6 bases at V and 4 bases at J, with 10 bases between the two ends. This CDR3 has 13 amino acids. CDR3: CASSRDRNQPQHF. CDR3 DNA: TGTGCCAGTAGCCGAGACCGAAATCAGCCCCAGCATTTT. Complete variable domain (other parts from reference TRBV19 and TRBJ1-5): DGGITQSPKYLFRKEGQNVTLSCEQNLNHDAMYWYRQDPGQGLRLIYYSQIVNDFQKGDIAEGYSVSREKKESFPLTVTSAQKNPTAFYLCASSRDRNQPQHFGDGTRLSIL.

CDR3 DNA: TGTGCCAGCAGCTTAGGACTAGCCTATGAGCAGTTCTTC. This encodes CASSLGLAYEQFF. V usage is TRBV13 and J usage is TRBJ2-1, with D possibly being TRBD2 (6 bases). Germline V CDR1 and CDR2: PRHDT, FYEKMQ (reference sequence). Trimming pared 0 bases from V and 8 bases from J, leaving 8 bases between. There are 13 residues in the CDR3. The variable domain in full, with the rest retrieved from reference TRBV13 and TRBJ2-1, is AAGVIQSPRHLIKEKRETATLKCYPIPRHDTVYWYQQGPGQDPQFLISFYEKMQSDKGSIPDRFSAQQFSDYHSELNMSSLELGDSALYFCASSLGLAYEQFFGPGTRLTVL.

Of note for this clone: This same CDR3 is encoded by further DNA sequences in the sample. V and J are TRBV6-5 and TRBJ1-3, with D perhaps TRBD1 (5 bases). Trimming removed 3 bases at V and 1 base at J, with 10 bases between. The V gene's germline CDR1 is MNHEY and CDR2 SVGAGI. The CDR3 is made up of 15 amino acids. CDR3 region: CASSYSQGSGNTIYF. The CDR3 nucleotides are TGTGCCAGCAGTTATTCTCAGGGTTCTGGAAACACCATATATTTT.

The chain uses TRBV6-1 and TRBJ1-5; D might be TRBD1 (6 bases). Trimming pared 7 bases from V and 3 bases from J, leaving 13 bases between. The CDR3 has 14 residues. Germline V gives CDR1 MNHNS, CDR2 SASEGT. The CDR3 sequence: CASNPTGPNQPQHF. The CDR3 DNA is TGTGCCAGCAATCCGACAGGCCCCAATCAGCCCCAGCATTTT.

This chain links TRBV2 with TRBJ1-2; 9 nucleotides line up with TRBD1. After removal of 7 bases from V and 6 bases from J, the junction contained 6 bases not matched to a gene. CDR1 and CDR2 from the germline V gene are SNHLY and FYNNEI. The CDR3 is 13 residues long. CDR3 region: CASTEQGADGYTF. CDR3 DNA sequence: TGTGCCAGCACCGAACAGGGGGCTGATGGCTACACCTTC.

This chain connects TRBV9 to TRBJ2-3; D unclear. This CDR3 spans 13 amino acids. Trimming removed 7 bases at V and 1 base at J, with 10 bases between. Germline assignment: CDR1 SGDLS and CDR2 YYNGEE. The CDR3 loop is CASGEPGTDTQYF. Written as DNA, the CDR3 is TGTGCCAGCGGGGAACCCGGCACAGATACGCAGTATTTT.

The rearrangement uses TRBV20-1 and TRBJ2-5; D perhaps matches TRBD2 (6 bases). The length of the CDR3 is 11 residues. The V end was cut by 6 bases, the J end by 6 bases, with 11 bases between. CDR1 and CDR2 from the germline V gene are DFQATT and SNEGSKA (reference sequence). CDR3 region: CSAILAQTQYF. The DNA for the CDR3 is TGCAGTGCGATACTAGCACAGACCCAGTACTTC.

This clone was detected many times. The V and J genes are TRBV19 and TRBJ1-5, with D maybe TRBD1 (5 bases). V lost 7 bases and J 0 bases, leaving 13 bases between the germline ends. CDR1 is LNHDA, CDR2 SQIVND, per germline (reference sequence). The CDR3 consists of 15 residues. CDR3 bases: TGTGCCAGTAAGGCGACAGAGAATAGCAATCAGCCCCAGCATTTT. Its translation: CASKATENSNQPQHF. The full variable domain, rest sourced from reference TRBV19 and TRBJ1-5, is DGGITQSPKYLFRKEGQNVTLSCEQNLNHDAMYWYRQDPGQGLRLIYYSQIVNDFQKGDIAEGYSVSREKKESFPLTVTSAQKNPTAFYLCASKATENSNQPQHFGDGTRLSIL.

Turning to this clone: The junction and the germline gene differ at one end; a read error may be behind it. V gene TRBV2 combines with J gene TRBJ1-5; D possibly corresponds to TRBD1 (6 bases). The germline V gene encodes CDR1 SNHLY and CDR2 FYNNEI. The CDR3 spans 14 residues. The CDR3 here is CASSQAGDNQPQHF. CDR3 DNA: TGTGCCAGCAGTCAAGCAGGGGACAATCAGCCCCAGCATTTT.

The genes are TRBV21-1 and TRBJ1-3. TRBV21-1 is annotated as a pseudogene. This CDR3 has 14 amino acids. The CDR3 reads CASSKVNPENTIYF. The CDR3 DNA follows: TGTGCCAGCAGCAAGGTTAATCCGGAGAACACCATATATTTT.

This chain joins TRBV5-4 and TRBJ1-2; D might be TRBD1 (5 bases). The germline gives CDR1 SGHNT, CDR2 YYREEE (reference sequence). There are 15 residues in the CDR3. V lost 4 bases and J lost 7, with 20 bases in between. CDR3 sequence (DNA): TGTGCCAGCAGCCTAATCAACGAGGGGAGTGGTGGCTACACCTTC. It encodes CASSLINEGSGGYTF.

The chain uses TRBV6-1 and TRBJ1-3; D might be TRBD1 (5 bases). Germline CDR1 MNHNS, CDR2 SASEGT. V was trimmed by 6 bases and J by 4 bases, leaving 16 bases between them. The CDR3 sequence is 15 residues long. The CDR3 region is CASSGTGAGGNTIYF. The CDR3 DNA sequence: TGTGCCAGCAGCGGAACCGGGGCGGGAGGAAACACCATATATTTT.

The J gene is TRBJ2-3, the V gene TRBV4-2; 8 bases match TRBD2. The CDR3 contains 15 residues. Germline loops: CDR1 LGHNA, CDR2 YNFKEQ. Losses at the gene ends were 8 bases for V and 4 bases for J; bases not matched to a gene: 11. The CDR3, as DNA: TGTGCCAGCGGTCCTTTTGCGGGAGGCGCAGATACGCAGTATTTT. Amino acid sequence: CASGPFAGGADTQYF.

The CDR3 region is CASSFTQGVSSNYGYTF. CDR3 coding DNA: TGCGCCAGCAGCTTCACACAGGGGGTCTCTTCTAACTATGGCTACACCTTC. The genes are TRBV5-1 and TRBJ1-2, with 8 bases identical to TRBD1. There are 17 residues in the CDR3. Germline V gene lookup returns CDR1 SGHRS and CDR2 YFSETQ. The V and J ends lost 2 bases and 0 bases, in that order; junction bases with no gene match: 9.

As concerns this clone: This CDR3 is also generated by other DNA sequences in the sample. Here the CDR3 reads CAISESGLAGSYEQYF. CDR3 coding DNA: TGTGCCATCAGTGAGTCAGGCCTAGCGGGGAGCTACGAGCAGTACTTC. V usage is TRBV10-3 and J usage is TRBJ2-7; 9 nucleotides align to TRBD2. Trimming at V came to 0 bases and at J to 3 bases, leaving 6 bases not matched to a gene. Germline-derived CDR1 and CDR2 are ENHRY and SYGVKD. This CDR3 contains 16 residues.

CDR3 nucleotides: TGTGCCAGCAGTCCCTCCACTAGCGGCATTAAAGAGACCCAGTACTTC. Its translation is CASSPSTSGIKETQYF. The chain links TRBV28 to TRBJ2-5, with TRBD2 identical over 8 bases. Germline loops: CDR1 MDHEN, CDR2 SYDVKM. The CDR3 totals 16 residues. V dropped 5 bases and J dropped 3; count of bases not matched to a gene: 11.

As regards this clone: A read error may be the cause here, since a much bigger clone is one base away. Other DNA variants within this sample encode the same CDR3. The chain is built from TRBV6-1 and TRBJ2-3; weak D call: TRBD1 (6 bases). CDR3 length: 13 amino acids. The V end was cut by 4 bases, the J end by 1 base, with 6 bases between. Germline values: CDR1 MNHNS, CDR2 SASEGT. CDR3 sequence (DNA): TGTGCCAGCAGTGGACAGGGCACAGATACGCAGTATTTT. Translating it yields CASSGQGTDTQYF.

The chain carries TRBV27 and TRBJ2-7; TRBD1 might be the D (6 bases). The length of the CDR3 is 16 residues. The germline V and J ends were trimmed by 5 bases and 0 bases, with 17 bases remaining between them. Germline CDR1 is MNHEY and CDR2 is SMNVEV (reference sequence). CDR3 amino acids: CASSQIQGPSSYEQYF. The CDR3 DNA reads as TGTGCCAGCAGTCAGATACAGGGCCCGAGCTCCTACGAGCAGTACTTC.

V usage is TRBV10-1 and J usage is TRBJ2-7; the match to TRBD1 covers 7 bases. The CDR3 runs 13 residues. Germline V gene lookup returns CDR1 WNHNN and CDR2 SYGVQD (reference sequence). V lost 6 bases to trimming and J lost 1 base; unmatched junction nucleotides: 3. This CDR3 is CASSPGQSYEQYF. The CDR3 DNA reads TGCGCCAGCAGCCCGGGACAGTCCTACGAGCAGTACTTC.